A selection of T cell receptor beta chains follows, all from one sample in a study of shared clonotypes between healthy human individuals. Sequenced by immunoSEQ multiplex PCR; TCRdb stores in-frame clones only, minus some. The table includes around 510,000 clones, 90% to 97% detected once. Input material: naive CD4+ T cells sorted from blood. The source of these receptors is a woman aged 25 to 45 in good health. CDR3s include the opening cysteine and the closing phenylalanine or tryptophan. The order of the fields is V gene, J gene, clone size, D gene, CDR3 protein, CDR3 DNA. The D gene is left open where the match is weak. Clone size is shown for a subset of rows, as once, few, many or a class of expanded clone.

TRBV27	TRBJ2-5	.	TRBD2	CASSSLLLAGGYETQYF	TGTGCCAGCAGTTCCCTCCTACTAGCGGGAGGGTACGAGACCCAGTACTTC
TRBV6-1	TRBJ2-1	.	TRBD2	CASSERTGGLGEQFF	TGTGCCAGCAGTGAAAGAACGGGAGGGCTTGGAGAGCAGTTCTTC
TRBV11-1	TRBJ1-2	.	TRBD1	CASSLNSETGIGYTF	TGTGCCAGCAGCTTAAACTCGGAGACAGGGATTGGCTACACCTTC
TRBV6-7	TRBJ1-5	once	.	CASSQYAHNSNQPQHF	TGTGCCAGCAGTCAGTACGCGCACAATAGCAATCAGCCCCAGCATTTT
TRBV4-1	TRBJ2-5	.	.	CASSQEWRTQETQYF	TGCGCCAGCAGCCAAGAGTGGCGGACCCAAGAGACCCAGTACTTC
TRBV6-1	TRBJ1-1	.	.	CASSPSFWDTEAFF	TGTGCCAGCAGCCCCTCATTTTGGGACACTGAAGCTTTCTTT
TRBV2	TRBJ1-5	.	.	CASSEVQENQPQHF	TGTGCCAGCAGTGAAGTTCAGGAAAATCAGCCCCAGCATTTT
TRBV7-9	TRBJ1-1	.	.	CASSLVANTEAFF	TGTGCCAGCAGCTTAGTAGCGAACACTGAAGCTTTCTTT
TRBV7-8	TRBJ2-7	.	TRBD2	CASSLVLSGLAAYEQYF	TGTGCCAGCAGCTTAGTGTTGTCGGGACTAGCGGCCTACGAGCAGTACTTC
TRBV27	TRBJ1-5	.	TRBD1	CASSPGQGAPHQPQHF	TGTGCCAGCAGTCCCGGACAGGGAGCCCCCCATCAGCCCCAGCATTTT
TRBV11-2	TRBJ1-1	.	.	CASSLATYRENTEAFF	TGTGCCAGCAGCTTAGCCACATACAGGGAGAACACTGAAGCTTTCTTT
TRBV5-8	TRBJ1-1	.	TRBD1	CASSLRRGPNKITEAFF	TGTGCCAGCAGCTTGCGCAGGGGGCCCAACAAGATCACTGAAGCTTTCTTT
TRBV11-1	TRBJ1-1	.	.	CASAGMNTEAFF	TGTGCCAGCGCGGGAATGAACACTGAAGCTTTCTTT
TRBV10-3	TRBJ1-3	once	.	CASGEDAGNTIYF	TGTGCCTCGGGGGAAGACGCTGGAAACACCATATATTTT
TRBV27	TRBJ2-7	.	TRBD2	CANLLAGDSYEQYF	TGTGCCAACTTACTAGCGGGAGACTCCTACGAGCAGTACTTC
TRBV2	TRBJ2-5	.	TRBD2	CASRERLAGREQYF	TGTGCCAGCAGAGAACGACTAGCGGGGAGGGAGCAGTACTTC
TRBV25-1	TRBJ2-1	.	TRBD1	CASRATGVGEQFF	TGTGCCAGCAGAGCTACAGGGGTGGGAGAGCAGTTCTTC
TRBV2	TRBJ2-5	.	TRBD2	CASSGTSGYQETQYF	TGTGCCAGCAGTGGGACTAGCGGATACCAAGAGACCCAGTACTTC
TRBV4-1	TRBJ1-6	.	.	CASSQTHSNSPLHF	TGCGCCAGCAGCCAAACCCACTCGAATTCACCCCTCCACTTT
TRBV28	TRBJ1-2	.	.	CASSDLAGYTF	TGTGCCAGCAGTGACCTGGCGGGCTACACCTTC
TRBV7-9	TRBJ2-7	.	.	CASSLGGHNYEQYF	TGTGCCAGCAGCTTAGGAGGGCACAACTACGAGCAGTACTTC
TRBV25-1	TRBJ1-1	once	.	CASSEGGGLNTEAFF	TGTGCCAGCAGTGAAGGCGGGGGTCTGAACACTGAAGCTTTCTTT
TRBV6-5	TRBJ1-2	.	.	CASSYAGRNYGYTF	TGTGCCAGCAGTTACGCGGGACGTAACTATGGCTACACCTTC
TRBV10-2	TRBJ2-1	.	.	CASSGPWAALRGEQFF	TGCGCCAGCAGTGGCCCCTGGGCGGCCCTCCGCGGTGAGCAGTTCTTC
TRBV7-9	TRBJ1-5	.	.	CASSLVGRDQPQHF	TGTGCCAGCAGCTTAGTTGGGAGGGATCAGCCCCAGCATTTT
TRBV29-1	TRBJ2-1	.	.	CSVDRDSIYNEQFF	TGCAGCGTTGACCGGGACTCCATCTACAATGAGCAGTTCTTC
TRBV29-1	TRBJ2-7	.	.	CSASTATYEQYF	TGCAGCGCATCGACAGCCACATACGAGCAGTACTTC
TRBV28	TRBJ1-1	.	TRBD1	CASSLFQGAQTEAFF	TGTGCCAGCAGTTTATTTCAGGGGGCACAAACTGAAGCTTTCTTT
TRBV19	TRBJ1-5	.	.	CASSILDGPQPQHF	TGTGCCAGTAGTATACTAGACGGCCCCCAGCCCCAGCATTTT
TRBV6-5	TRBJ1-2	.	.	CASSSPAEMNGYTF	TGTGCCAGCAGTTCCCCCGCAGAAATGAATGGCTACACCTTC
TRBV6-1	TRBJ2-3	once	TRBD1	CASSGRQGNTDTQYF	TGTGCCAGCAGTGGCCGACAGGGTAACACAGATACGCAGTATTTT
TRBV7-8	TRBJ2-1	once	TRBD2	CASSLVASGSWYNEQFF	TGTGCCAGCAGCTTAGTTGCAAGCGGGAGTTGGTACAATGAGCAGTTCTTC
TRBV21-1	TRBJ2-6	.	.	CASSKGVTGSTSGANVLTF	TGTGCCAGCAGCAAAGGGGTGACAGGGAGTACCTCTGGGGCCAACGTCCTGACTTTC
TRBV6-6	TRBJ2-3	.	.	CASRGVGDTQYF	TGTGCCAGCAGGGGCGTCGGAGATACGCAGTATTTT
TRBV2	TRBJ1-5	.	.	CASSEQSYYSNQPQHF	TGTGCCAGCAGTGAACAGTCGTATTATAGCAATCAGCCCCAGCATTTT
TRBV18	TRBJ2-1	.	.	CASSPQGGTSYNEQFF	TGTGCCAGCTCACCCCAGGGGGGGACTTCCTACAATGAGCAGTTCTTC
TRBV19	TRBJ1-2	.	TRBD1	CASSIRTGGIYGYTF	TGTGCCAGTAGTATCCGGACAGGGGGGATCTATGGCTACACCTTC
TRBV19	TRBJ1-1	.	.	CASSTRWNTEAFF	TGTGCCAGTAGTACTCGGTGGAACACTGAAGCTTTCTTT
TRBV28	TRBJ2-1	.	.	CASSSHQSYNEQFF	TGTGCCAGCAGTTCCCATCAATCCTACAATGAGCAGTTCTTC
TRBV5-4	TRBJ2-3	.	.	CASSLADTDTQYF	TGTGCCAGCAGCTTGGCAGACACAGATACGCAGTATTTT
TRBV27	TRBJ2-2	.	TRBD2	CASSFLAVNTGELFF	TGTGCCAGCAGTTTTCTAGCGGTGAACACCGGGGAGCTGTTTTTT
TRBV14	TRBJ2-1	.	.	CASSRPNNEQFF	TGTGCCAGCAGCCGACCTAACAATGAGCAGTTCTTC
TRBV5-1	TRBJ2-7	.	TRBD2	CASSFRLADNEQYF	TGCGCCAGCAGCTTTCGACTAGCGGACAACGAGCAGTACTTC
TRBV12-2	TRBJ2-7	.	.	CASRLDSEQYF	TGTGCAAGTCGCTTAGATTCGGAGCAGTACTTC
TRBV6-5	TRBJ2-2	once	.	CASSYGGGSNTGELFF	TGTGCCAGCAGTTACGGTGGTGGATCGAACACCGGGGAGCTGTTTTTT
TRBV28	TRBJ1-5	.	TRBD1	CASSLRTGFWNQPQHF	TGTGCCAGCAGTTTAAGGACAGGGTTTTGGAATCAGCCCCAGCATTTT
TRBV2	TRBJ1-5	.	.	CASSEALVGQPQHF	TGTGCCAGCAGTGAAGCGCTTGTGGGGCAGCCCCAGCATTTT
TRBV7-8	TRBJ2-6	.	TRBD1	CASSLRDRGLGANVLTF	TGTGCCAGCAGCTTACGGGACAGGGGTCTGGGAGCCAACGTCCTGACTTTC
TRBV2	TRBJ1-5	few	.	CASSARRSNQPQHF	TGTGCCAGCAGTGCTAGGCGGAGCAATCAGCCCCAGCATTTT
TRBV7-9	TRBJ2-5	.	TRBD2	CASRYGTSGGRIQETQYF	TGTGCCAGCAGATATGGGACTAGCGGGGGGCGGATTCAAGAGACCCAGTACTTC
TRBV28	TRBJ1-2	.	.	CASSLSPGRGYGYTF	TGTGCCAGCAGTTTATCTCCAGGGCGAGGGTATGGCTACACCTTC
TRBV6-1	TRBJ1-2	.	TRBD1	CASSETGNYGYTF	TGTGCCAGCAGCGAGACAGGGAACTATGGCTACACCTTC